This T cell receptor (beta chain) was identified in a study of blood T cells in healthy people across ages. Of note for this clonotype: Antigen: not known. Possible read error: a much larger clone is one base away. Likely a read error: the CDR3 ends without its conserved phenylalanine or tryptophan.

Together with a sample-barcoded 5' primer, a J-beta primer mix was included in a second PCR lasting about 7 to 11 cycles. TCRdb analysed the 5' RACE reads with MiXCR anew, one entry per CDR3 protein. The sample shows a few hundred thousand distinct CDR3 sequences, less than 30% of them seen only once. Each donor gave roughly 9.2 milliliters of peripheral blood. Samples each had at least 5.5 micrograms of total RNA extracted. Germline values: CDR1 SGHTA, CDR2 FQGNSA. Trimming left V 0 bases short and J 0 bases short, with 10 bases between. The CDR3 covers 16 residues. Findings and limits, study-wide: Roughly linear declines in TCR beta diversity per million T cells occurred with age. Expanded clonotype changes were possibly confounded by unknown donor CMV status.

The source of this sequence is a woman in her 70s in good health. Sequenced sample: blood. The chain couples TRBV7-2 to TRBJ2-3; D gene unclear. Written as DNA, the CDR3 is TGTGCCAGCAGCTTAGCGCAATCACGAAGCACAGATACGCAGTATTGT. It specifies CASSLAQSRSTDTQYC.